The TCR beta chain described here comes from a study of control samples from healthy donors and cancer patients. The CDR3 is 16 amino acids. Germline lookup yields CDR1 KGHSH and CDR2 LQKENI. J was trimmed by 3 bases and V by 6 bases; bases with no gene match: 12. Repertoires were generated with immunoSEQ multiplex PCR, while TCRdb's copy carries only in-frame clones and drops some. The sample carries 150,000 to 200,000 clones, almost 90% recorded once. This chain joins TRBV18 and TRBJ1-1, with 8 bases aligning to TRBD1. The sequenced sample consisted of blood. The clonotype was recovered from a man aged 18 to 35 in good health. The CDR3 loop reads CASSEKRQGRDTEAFF. The CDR3, as DNA: TGTGCCAGCTCGGAAAAAAGACAGGGGAGGGACACTGAAGCTTTCTTT.